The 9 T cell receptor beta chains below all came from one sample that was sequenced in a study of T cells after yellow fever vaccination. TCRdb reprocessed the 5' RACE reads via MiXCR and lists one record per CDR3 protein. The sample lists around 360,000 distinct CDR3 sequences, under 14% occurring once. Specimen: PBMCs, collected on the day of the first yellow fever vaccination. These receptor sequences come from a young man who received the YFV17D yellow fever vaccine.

The CDR3, as DNA: TGTGCCAGCAGCACGACAGGGTTGTACGAGCAGTACTTC. This encodes CASSTTGLYEQYF. J is TRBJ2-7 and V is TRBV7-9, with 7 bases aligning to TRBD1. The germline V gene encodes CDR1 SEHNR and CDR2 FQNEAQ (reference sequence). V lost 5 bases to trimming and J lost 4 bases; unmatched junction nucleotides: 5. There are 13 residues in the CDR3. The complete variable domain, with remaining parts taken from reference TRBV7-9 and TRBJ2-7, reads DTGVSQNPRHKITKRGQNVTFRCDPISEHNRLYWYRQTLGQGPEFLTYFQNEAQLEKSRLLSDRFSAERPKGSFSTLEIQRTEQGDSAMYLCASSTTGLYEQYFGPGTRLTVT.

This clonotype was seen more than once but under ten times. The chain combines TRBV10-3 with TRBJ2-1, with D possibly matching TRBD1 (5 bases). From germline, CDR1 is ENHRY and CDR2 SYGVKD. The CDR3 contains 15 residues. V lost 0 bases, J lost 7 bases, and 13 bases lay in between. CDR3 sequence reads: CAISESLQTENEQFF. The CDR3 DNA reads TGTGCCATCAGTGAGTCCTTACAGACAGAAAATGAGCAGTTCTTC.

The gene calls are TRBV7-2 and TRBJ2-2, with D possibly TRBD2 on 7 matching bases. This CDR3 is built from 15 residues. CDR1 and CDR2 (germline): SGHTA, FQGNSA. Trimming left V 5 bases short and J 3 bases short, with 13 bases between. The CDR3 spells CASSPGGGHTGELFF. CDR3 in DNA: TGTGCCAGCAGCCCGGGGGGCGGACACACCGGGGAGCTGTTTTTT.

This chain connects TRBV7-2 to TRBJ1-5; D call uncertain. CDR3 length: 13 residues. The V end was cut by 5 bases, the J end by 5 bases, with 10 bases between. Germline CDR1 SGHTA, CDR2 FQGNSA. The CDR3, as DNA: TGTGCCAGCAGCCCGAAGGGCGATCAGCCCCAGCATTTT. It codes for CASSPKGDQPQHF.

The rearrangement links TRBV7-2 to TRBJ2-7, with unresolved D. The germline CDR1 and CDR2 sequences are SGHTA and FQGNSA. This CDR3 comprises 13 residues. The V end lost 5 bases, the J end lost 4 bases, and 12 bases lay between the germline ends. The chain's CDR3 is CASSLEPRYEQYF. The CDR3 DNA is TGTGCCAGCAGCCTTGAGCCACGGTACGAGCAGTACTTC.

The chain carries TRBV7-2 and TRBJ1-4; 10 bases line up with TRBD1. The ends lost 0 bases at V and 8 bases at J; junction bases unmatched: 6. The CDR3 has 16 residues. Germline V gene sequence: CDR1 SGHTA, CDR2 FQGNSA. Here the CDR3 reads CASSLAFGTGDEKLFF. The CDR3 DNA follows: TGTGCCAGCAGCTTAGCCTTCGGGACAGGGGACGAAAAACTGTTTTTT.

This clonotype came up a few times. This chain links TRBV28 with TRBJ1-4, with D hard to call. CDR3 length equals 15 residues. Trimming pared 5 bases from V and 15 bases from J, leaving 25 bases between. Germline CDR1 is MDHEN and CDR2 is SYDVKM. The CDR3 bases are TGTGCCAGCAGTGCGCCGGGCAGGAATCCTTCTGAAATGTTTTTT. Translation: CASSAPGRNPSEMFF.

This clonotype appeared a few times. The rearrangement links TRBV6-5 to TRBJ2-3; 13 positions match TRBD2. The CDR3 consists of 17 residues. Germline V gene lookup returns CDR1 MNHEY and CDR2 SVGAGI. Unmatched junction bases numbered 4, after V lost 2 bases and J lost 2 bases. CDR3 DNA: TGTGCCAGCAGTTACGGGGGACTAGCGGGGAACACAGATACGCAGTATTTT. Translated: CASSYGGLAGNTDTQYF.

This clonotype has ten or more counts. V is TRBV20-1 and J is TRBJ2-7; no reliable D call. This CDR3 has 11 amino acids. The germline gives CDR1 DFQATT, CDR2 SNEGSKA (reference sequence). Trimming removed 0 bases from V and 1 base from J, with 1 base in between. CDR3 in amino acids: CSARDSYEQYV. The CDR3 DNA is TGCAGTGCTAGAGATTCCTACGAGCAGTACGTC.